This passage covers 32 T cell receptor beta chains from one sample sequenced in a study of cytomegalovirus exposure and HLA in healthy donors. The PCR contained 60 Vbeta and 13 Jbeta primers. Data came from immunoSEQ multiplex PCR; TCRdb stores just in-frame clones and leaves some out. This table holds under 200,000 clones. Specimen: PBMCs. Receptors were obtained from a man aged 30-40 years in good health and CMV-seronegative.

This sequence joins TRBV5-1 and TRBJ1-6, with no clear D. Trimming shortened V by 2 bases and J by 8 bases, and 5 bases separated the two germline ends. The CDR3 loop spans 12 amino acids. Germline assignment: CDR1 SGHRS and CDR2 YFSETQ. For the CDR3, the DNA is TGCGCCAGCAGCTTCGGGGATTCACCCCTCCACTTT. Its protein is CASSFGDSPLHF.

In DNA, the CDR3 is TGTGCCAGCAGGGCAGGGACTCCGTCCGAGCAGTACTTC. Protein: CASRAGTPSEQYF. V usage is TRBV2 and J usage is TRBJ2-7, with D possibly matching TRBD2 (6 bases). V lost 6 bases, J lost 6 bases, and 15 bases lay in between. Per germline, CDR1 SNHLY and CDR2 FYNNEI. The CDR3 totals 13 residues.

J is TRBJ1-2 and V is TRBV27; D is unclear. Per the germline V gene, CDR1 is MNHEY and CDR2 is SMNVEV (reference sequence). This CDR3 contains 13 residues. V shed 1 base and J shed 6 bases, with 9 bases lying between them. CDR3 protein: CASSLLEGDGYTF. In DNA, the CDR3 is TGTGCCAGCAGTTTATTGGAGGGTGATGGCTACACCTTC.

Points on this clone: Other DNA sequences from this sample encode an identical CDR3 as well. This chain uses TRBV19 with TRBJ2-7; 8 nucleotides match TRBD2. Germline CDR1 reads LNHDA; CDR2 reads SQIVND (reference sequence). With 7 bases clipped from V and 0 bases from J, the junction kept 8 bases outside the gene matches. The CDR3 spans 15 residues. Written as DNA, the CDR3 is TGTGCCAGTAATGCCGGGAGGGGGAGCTCCTACGAGCAGTACTTC. Protein: CASNAGRGSSYEQYF. Filled out from reference TRBV19 and TRBJ2-7, the complete variable domain reads DGGITQSPKYLFRKEGQNVTLSCEQNLNHDAMYWYRQDPGQGLRLIYYSQIVNDFQKGDIAEGYSVSREKKESFPLTVTSAQKNPTAFYLCASNAGRGSSYEQYFGPGTRLTVT.

V usage is TRBV6-5 and J usage is TRBJ1-5, with TRBD1 identical over 7 bases. Germline V gene sequence: CDR1 MNHEY, CDR2 SVGAGI. The V gene end was trimmed by 4 bases and the J gene end by 6 bases; junction bases not matched to a gene: 9. This CDR3 comprises 15 residues. The CDR3 region has the DNA TGTGCCAGCAGTTCCTTAACAGGGGCATTTCAGCCCCAGCATTTT. It codes for CASSSLTGAFQPQHF.

The chain couples TRBV2 to TRBJ1-2; TRBD1 aligns across 7 bases. V shed 0 bases, J shed 6 bases, and the junction held 10 bases outside the gene matches. The CDR3 runs to 16 residues. Per germline, CDR1 SNHLY and CDR2 FYNNEI. As DNA, the CDR3 is TGTGCCAGCAGTGAAGCCCCGCCGGGACAGTCCGATGGCTACACCTTC. This translates into CASSEAPPGQSDGYTF. The entire variable domain, with the rest obtained from reference TRBV2 and TRBJ1-2, is as follows: EPEVTQTPSHQVTQMGQEVILRCVPISNHLYFYWYRQILGQKVEFLVSFYNNEISEKSEIFDDQFSVERPDGSNFTLKIRSTKLEDSAMYFCASSEAPPGQSDGYTFGSGTRLTVV.

The V call is TRBV11-2, the J call TRBJ1-2, with TRBD1 matching 10 bases. CDR3 length equals 15 residues. V shed 5 bases, J shed 4 bases, and the junction held 7 bases outside the gene matches. CDR1 and CDR2 (germline): SGHAT, FQNNGV. DNA for the CDR3: TGTGCCAGCAGCCCCAGGGGGACAGGGGCCTATGGCTACACCTTC. Protein sequence: CASSPRGTGAYGYTF.

The CDR3 DNA follows: TGTGCCAGCAGCAGCCTTGGGACTAGCGGGAGGATGGACGAGCAGTACTTC. This sequence encodes CASSSLGTSGRMDEQYF. The chain carries TRBV9 and TRBJ2-7, with 15 bases matching TRBD2. Trimming at V came to 4 bases and at J to 5 bases, leaving 10 bases not matched to a gene. CDR3 length equals 17 residues. Germline assignment: CDR1 SGDLS and CDR2 YYNGEE.

The chain links TRBV19 to TRBJ1-2; unclear D gene. Germline V lookup: CDR1 LNHDA, CDR2 SQIVND (reference sequence). Trimming pared 7 bases from V and 4 bases from J, leaving 19 bases between. The CDR3 has 15 residues. The CDR3, as DNA: TGTGCCAGTACCCGAGGACCCTCTGGAGGCTATGGCTACACCTTC. Translated: CASTRGPSGGYGYTF.

The chain joins TRBV28 to TRBJ1-2; D is possibly TRBD1 (5 bases). The CDR3 is made up of 15 amino acids. V gave up 6 bases and J gave up 9 bases, with 23 bases separating them. Germline V gene data show CDR1 as MDHEN and CDR2 as SYDVKM. CDR3 sequence (DNA): TGTGCCAGCAGAATAATCAGGGCCCCGGGAGCGCGCTACACCTTC. Translating it yields CASRIIRAPGARYTF.

The CDR3 nucleotides are TGTGCCAGCACCGATATGGGGCAGGGCTCCTACACAGATACGCAGTATTTT. This gives the protein CASTDMGQGSYTDTQYF. The chain has TRBV6-7 and TRBJ2-3, with D tentatively TRBD1 (5 bases). TRBV6-7 is an ORF, and what it does is uncertain. Trimming removed 7 bases from V and 2 bases from J, with 22 bases in between. This CDR3 region has 17 residues.

The chain recombines TRBV9 with TRBJ1-4; maybe TRBD1 (6 bases). This CDR3 is 15 amino acids long. The germline V gene has CDR1 SGDLS and CDR2 YYNGEE. V shed 4 bases and J shed 8 bases, with 18 bases lying between them. CDR3 nucleotide sequence: TGTGCCAGCAGCCCGATGGGGGGGGGCCAGGAAAAACTGTTTTTT. As protein: CASSPMGGGQEKLFF.

The chain recombines TRBV6-5 with TRBJ2-4, with TRBD1 matching over 8 bases. J lost 1 base, V lost 7 bases, and 6 bases had no gene match. The CDR3 is 15 residues long. In germline, CDR1 is MNHEY, CDR2 SVGAGI. The CDR3 region has the DNA TGTGCCAGCAATGCCGGGACAGGTGCCAAAAACATTCAGTACTTC. Protein sequence: CASNAGTGAKNIQYF.

This chain joins TRBV19 and TRBJ2-5; TRBD2 matches 10 bases. Unmatched junction bases numbered 9, after V lost 3 bases and J lost 5 bases. Germline V lookup: CDR1 LNHDA, CDR2 SQIVND (reference sequence). There are 16 residues in the CDR3. CDR3 in DNA: TGTGCCAGTAGTATCCTAGCGGGAGTCCCCCGGGAGACCCAGTACTTC. Its protein product is CASSILAGVPRETQYF. Using reference TRBV19 and TRBJ2-5 for the parts outside the CDR3, the full variable domain is DGGITQSPKYLFRKEGQNVTLSCEQNLNHDAMYWYRQDPGQGLRLIYYSQIVNDFQKGDIAEGYSVSREKKESFPLTVTSAQKNPTAFYLCASSILAGVPRETQYFGPGTRLLVL.

This sequence joins TRBV6-4 and TRBJ1-1; TRBD1 aligns across 8 bases. Per germline, CDR1 MRHNA and CDR2 SNTAGT. CDR3 length: 13 amino acids. V trimming: 6 bases; J trimming: 5 bases; junction bases outside the gene matches: 5. In DNA form, the CDR3 reads TGTGCCAGCAGCCAGGGGGCTGAGACTGAAGCTTTCTTT. Translation gives CASSQGAETEAFF.

The rearrangement uses TRBV9 and TRBJ2-5, with TRBD1 identical over 7 bases. This CDR3 has 16 amino acids. V gave up 0 bases and J gave up 2 bases; unmatched junction bases: 7. Germline V gives CDR1 SGDLS, CDR2 YYNGEE. CDR3 residues: CASSVGPGQLQETQYF. Here the CDR3 DNA reads TGTGCCAGCAGCGTAGGACCGGGACAGTTACAAGAGACCCAGTACTTC.

The genes are TRBV29-1 and TRBJ2-3; 8 positions match TRBD1. Germline loops: CDR1 SQVTM, CDR2 ANQGSEA. J was trimmed by 1 base and V by 7 bases; bases with no gene match: 13. The CDR3 is 16 residues long. The CDR3 is CSAIGSGGDGTDTQYF. DNA of the CDR3: TGCAGCGCGATCGGCTCAGGGGGCGATGGCACAGATACGCAGTATTTT.

V gene TRBV11-1 combines with J gene TRBJ1-3; TRBD1 might be the D (5 bases). CDR1 and CDR2 from the germline V gene are SGHAT and FQDESV (reference sequence). The CDR3 is 14 amino acids. The germline V and J ends were trimmed by 5 bases and 4 bases, with 12 bases remaining between them. The CDR3 protein is CASSTDIFGNTIYF. CDR3 DNA: TGTGCCAGCAGCACGGACATCTTCGGAAACACCATATATTTT.

The V and J genes are TRBV6-5 and TRBJ2-7; 9 bases are a match to TRBD2. Germline lookup yields CDR1 MNHEY and CDR2 SVGAGI. CDR3 length equals 13 residues. Trimming removed 6 bases from V and 2 bases from J; junction bases left unmatched: 2. CDR3 in amino acids: CASRLAGTYEQYF. In nucleotides, the CDR3 is TGTGCCAGCAGGCTAGCGGGGACCTACGAGCAGTACTTC.

The rearrangement links TRBV13 to TRBJ2-7, with TRBD2 matching 10 bases. Looked up from germline, CDR1 is PRHDT and CDR2 is FYEKMQ (reference sequence). V shed 4 bases and J 3 bases; nucleotides not matched to a gene: 3. CDR3 length equals 14 residues. The CDR3 is CASSSSSGGYEQYF. CDR3 nucleotide sequence: TGTGCCAGCAGCTCTTCTAGCGGGGGCTACGAGCAGTACTTC.

This chain uses TRBV27 with TRBJ2-5; D possibly corresponds to TRBD2 (7 bases). Trimming removed 1 base at V and 2 bases at J, with 17 bases between. This CDR3 has 17 residues. The germline gives CDR1 MNHEY, CDR2 SMNVEV (reference sequence). DNA of the CDR3: TGTGCCAGCAGTTTATTGGGGGCGGGAGTTGCACAAGAGACCCAGTACTTC. Protein product: CASSLLGAGVAQETQYF.

The rearrangement joins TRBV6-6 to TRBJ2-5; TRBD2 aligns across 8 bases. J was trimmed by 8 bases and V by 0 bases; bases with no gene match: 8. The CDR3 runs 15 residues. Germline V gene lookup returns CDR1 MNHNY and CDR2 SVGAGI (reference sequence). The CDR3 loop reads CASSYSGAGGYTQYF. For the CDR3, the DNA is TGTGCCAGCAGTTACTCGGGTGCGGGAGGTTACACCCAGTACTTC.

The chain uses TRBV18 and TRBJ1-1; no definite D call. The CDR3 has 15 residues. The V gene lost 1 base and the J gene lost 1 base, with 10 bases spanning the gap. CDR1 and CDR2 (germline): KGHSH, LQKENI. The CDR3 spells CASSPQRETNTEAFF. The CDR3 DNA sequence: TGTGCCAGCTCACCACAAAGAGAAACGAACACTGAAGCTTTCTTT.

This sequence joins TRBV9 and TRBJ2-5; 11 nucleotides match TRBD1. With 4 bases clipped from V and 2 bases from J, the junction kept 7 bases outside the gene matches. Germline V CDR1 and CDR2: SGDLS, YYNGEE. This CDR3 contains 16 residues. The chain's CDR3 is CASSLPGQGVQETQYF. For the CDR3, the DNA is TGTGCCAGCAGCTTGCCGGGACAGGGGGTTCAAGAGACCCAGTACTTC.

About this clone: Other DNA sequences from this sample encode an identical CDR3 as well. V and J are TRBV28 and TRBJ1-2; 9 bases match TRBD1. The J segment lost 2 bases and the V segment lost 6 bases, leaving 4 bases of the junction unmatched. The CDR3 consists of 14 residues. The germline gives CDR1 MDHEN, CDR2 SYDVKM. This chain's CDR3 is CASSLGQGNYGYTF. The CDR3 DNA is TGTGCCAGCAGCCTCGGACAGGGGAACTATGGCTACACCTTC.

This chain joins TRBV11-3 and TRBJ2-7, with D hard to call. The CDR3 contains 12 residues. Germline lookup yields CDR1 SGHNT and CDR2 YENEEA. Trimming removed 5 bases at V and 5 bases at J, with 10 bases between. The CDR3, as DNA: TGTGCCAGCAGCCGTAGCTCGGACGAGCAGTACTTC. Translation: CASSRSSDEQYF.

The chain is built from TRBV14 and TRBJ2-7, with unresolved D. The CDR3 loop spans 14 amino acids. V was pared by 3 bases and J by 1 base, with 10 bases between. Germline-derived CDR1 and CDR2 are SGHDN and FVKESK. The CDR3 coding sequence is TGTGCCAGCAGCCACCTGGGCCCTTCCTACGAGCAGTACTTC. It is translated as CASSHLGPSYEQYF.

The chain couples TRBV11-2 to TRBJ2-7; D remains ambiguous. The CDR3 length is 14 residues. Trimming stripped 2 bases from V and 5 bases from J, with 13 bases between. Germline V gives CDR1 SGHAT, CDR2 FQNNGV. This CDR3 reads CASSLNMVGHEQYF. The CDR3 region has the DNA TGTGCCAGCAGCTTAAATATGGTGGGCCACGAGCAGTACTTC.

This sequence joins TRBV7-2 and TRBJ1-2, with a possible D match to TRBD1 (6 bases). Germline V gene data show CDR1 as SGHTA and CDR2 as FQGNSA. Trimming removed 4 bases at V and 8 bases at J, with 20 bases between. The CDR3 has 15 amino acids. CDR3 amino acids: CASSYRGGAVGGYTF. The CDR3 DNA sequence: TGTGCCAGCAGCTACAGAGGGGGGGCTGTAGGGGGCTACACCTTC.

V gene TRBV23-1 combines with J gene TRBJ1-4; 9 bases fit TRBD1. TRBV23-1 is an ORF, and what it does is uncertain. The V segment lost 7 bases and the J segment 7 bases; nucleotides outside the gene matches: 7. The CDR3 has 14 residues. In nucleotides, the CDR3 is TGCGCCAGCACATACAGGGGGCAGAGTGAAAAACTGTTTTTT. It codes for CASTYRGQSEKLFF.

The chain uses TRBV9 and TRBJ1-3, with D tentatively TRBD1 (5 bases). In germline, CDR1 is SGDLS, CDR2 YYNGEE. Trimming took off 3 bases at V and 0 bases at J, with 10 bases between the two ends. This CDR3 is built from 15 residues. The CDR3 sequence is CASSEGLNSGNTIYF. The CDR3 DNA sequence: TGTGCCAGCAGCGAGGGACTGAACTCTGGAAACACCATATATTTT.

The chain carries TRBV6-5 and TRBJ2-7; TRBD1 aligns across 8 bases. The CDR3 totals 16 residues. CDR1 and CDR2 (germline): MNHEY, SVGAGI. J gave up 3 bases and V 0 bases, and 7 bases lay outside the gene matches. The CDR3 DNA reads as TGTGCCAGCAGTTACTCAATAACGGGACAGGTCTACGAGCAGTACTTC. Amino acid sequence: CASSYSITGQVYEQYF.